The T cell receptor beta chain described here comes from a study of shared clonotypes between healthy human individuals. Study findings and constraints: The small donor group covered limited genetic and exposure diversity. Relative to memory subsets, naive subsets generally showed larger estimated richness. When naive CD4 clonotypes were compared across a few donors, approximately 5% were shared.

Concerning this clone: The antigen remains unidentified.

This CDR3 contains 15 residues. Germline loops: CDR1 MDHEN, CDR2 SYDVKM. Trimming removed 7 bases from V and 4 bases from J; junction bases left unmatched: 10. The assay was immunoSEQ multiplex PCR, and TCRdb's table has in-frame clones only and misses some. Seen here are roughly 2.6 million clones, just over 90% observed once, and the top ten hold more than 0.12%. This clonotype was obtained from a man younger than 30 in good health. The V and J genes are TRBV28 and TRBJ2-3; 8 nucleotides line up with TRBD2. The sample was naive CD4+ T cells sorted from blood. Regarding subset: CD45RA+ positively selected. The CDR3 coding sequence is TGTGCCAGCACCTTAGCGGGGAGGAGCGCAGATACGCAGTATTTT. Encoded protein: CASTLAGRSADTQYF.